The 16 T cell receptor beta chains listed next were all sequenced from one sample in a study of spatial heterogeneity in lung cancer. Time point: blood at routine non-recurrence follow-up after resection. Without sorting, whole RNA was sequenced from tumor, nontumor lung or frozen PBMC. Using its own MiXCR run on the 5' RACE reads, TCRdb lists one record per CDR3 protein. The table lists about 30,000 distinct CDR3 sequences, 6% of them singletons, with 22% in the top ten. Sequences were derived from PBMCs, sampled at follow-up. The origin of the receptors is a male donor with early-stage non-small cell lung cancer.

This clonotype has more than one count but fewer than ten. The chain carries TRBV20-1 and TRBJ1-6; TRBD1 agrees at 8 bases. Per the germline V gene, CDR1 is DFQATT and CDR2 is SNEGSKA (reference sequence). The CDR3 spans 15 residues. The junction had 6 bases not matched to a gene; V was cut back by 0 bases and J by 8 bases. The CDR3 is CSARDPTGADSPLHF. The CDR3 DNA reads TGCAGTGCTAGAGACCCGACAGGGGCGGATTCACCCCTCCACTTT.

The chain recombines TRBV30 with TRBJ2-7; D not certain. V shed 4 bases and J shed 3 bases, with 10 bases lying between them. This CDR3 region has 12 residues. The V gene's germline CDR1 is GTSNPN and CDR2 SVGIG (reference sequence). The CDR3 region is CAWIEGNYEQYF. In DNA form, the CDR3 reads TGTGCCTGGATTGAAGGAAACTACGAGCAGTACTTC.

The V and J genes are TRBV18 and TRBJ2-5; 8 bases are shared with TRBD2. With 2 bases clipped from V and 5 bases from J, the junction kept 4 bases outside the gene matches. Germline CDR1 and CDR2: KGHSH and LQKENI. The CDR3 is 14 residues long. In DNA, the CDR3 is TGTGCCAGCTCACCAAGCGGGAGTCGGGAGACCCAGTACTTC. Protein: CASSPSGSRETQYF.

This clonotype occurred a few times. V and J are TRBV12-3 or TRBV12-4 and TRBJ2-1, with D possibly matching TRBD2 (5 bases). The length of the CDR3 is 15 residues. Trimming cost V 3 bases and J 0 bases, with 9 bases left between them. CDR3 sequence: CASSFIGSSYNEQFF. The DNA of the CDR3 is TGTGCCAGCAGTTTCATAGGGAGCTCCTACAATGAGCAGTTCTTC.

This clonotype turned up a few times. V is TRBV27 and J is TRBJ1-1, with 11 bases aligning to TRBD1. Germline CDR1 reads MNHEY; CDR2 reads SMNVEV (reference sequence). The CDR3 covers 16 residues. V lost 3 bases to trimming and J lost 0 bases; unmatched junction nucleotides: 3. The CDR3 loop is CASSFQGQGVNTEAFF. The CDR3 DNA reads TGTGCCAGCAGTTTCCAGGGACAGGGGGTGAACACTGAAGCTTTCTTT.

This clonotype was picked up many times. The chain joins TRBV5-1 to TRBJ1-3, with D possibly being TRBD1 (5 bases). The germline CDR1 and CDR2 sequences are SGHRS and YFSETQ. V lost 4 bases and J lost 0, with 17 bases in between. The CDR3 extends over 17 amino acids. In DNA form, the CDR3 reads TGCGCCAGCAGCCGAGAACTTAACAGGAACTCTGGAAACACCATATATTTT. Protein sequence: CASSRELNRNSGNTIYF.

Ten or more counts support this clonotype. The chain uses TRBV23-1 and TRBJ2-3; TRBD1 matches 11 bases. TRBV23-1 counts as an open reading frame of uncertain function. V lost 1 base and J lost 4; bases outside the gene matches: 4. CDR3 size: 16 residues. CDR3 nucleotides: TGCGCCAGCAGTCAATATGGACAGGGGGCCTCAGATACGCAGTATTTT. This sequence encodes CASSQYGQGASDTQYF.

This clonotype was found once. The chain has TRBV6-4 and TRBJ1-1; a weak D match, TRBD1 (6 bases). Germline CDR1 and CDR2: MRHNA and SNTAGT. CDR3 length: 13 residues. Trimming stripped 2 bases from V and 4 bases from J, with 8 bases between. CDR3 sequence reads: CASSDEGGTEAFF. The CDR3 DNA reads TGTGCCAGCAGTGACGAAGGGGGCACTGAAGCTTTCTTT.

This clonotype appeared many times. V usage is TRBV20-1 and J usage is TRBJ2-5; 15 bases align to TRBD2. This CDR3 comprises 17 residues. The junction had 16 bases not matched to a gene; V was cut back by 7 bases and J by 7 bases. Germline V lookup: CDR1 DFQATT, CDR2 SNEGSKA (reference sequence). This CDR3 is CSVLIGLAGGPTGTQYF. The CDR3 nucleotides read TGCAGTGTTCTCATAGGACTAGCGGGGGGGCCTACAGGGACCCAGTACTTC.

This clonotype was found many times. V usage is TRBV28 and J usage is TRBJ2-7; the D gene is possibly TRBD1 (6 bases). The V gene lost 2 bases and the J gene lost 11 bases, with 10 bases spanning the gap. CDR1 is MDHEN and CDR2 is SYDVKM in the germline V gene. This CDR3 region has 11 residues. CDR3 sequence: CASSLRGSEYF. The CDR3, as DNA: TGTGCCAGCAGTTTAAGGGGGTCGGAGTACTTC.

This clonotype has just a few counts. The V and J genes are TRBV2 and TRBJ1-4; possible D gene TRBD1, 6 bases. There are 15 residues in the CDR3. V lost 2 bases, J lost 6 bases, and 13 bases lay in between. The germline V gene encodes CDR1 SNHLY and CDR2 FYNNEI. DNA for the CDR3: TGTGCCAGCAGTGAAATGGGACAAAAAGATGAAAAACTGTTTTTT. Encoded protein: CASSEMGQKDEKLFF.

This clonotype was seen a handful of times. The V gene is TRBV5-1, the J gene TRBJ1-1; 10 bases line up with TRBD1. V was pared by 4 bases and J by 6 bases, with 9 bases of the junction left unmatched. This CDR3 contains 15 residues. The germline CDR1 and CDR2 sequences are SGHRS and YFSETQ. CDR3 loop: CASSRLTGGLAEAFF. CDR3 bases: TGCGCCAGCAGCAGATTGACAGGGGGCTTGGCTGAAGCTTTCTTT.

The chain uses TRBV20-1 and TRBJ2-1; D may be TRBD2 (6 bases). Between the trimmed V and J ends, which lost 6 bases and 9 bases, there was a span of 15 bases. Germline V gives CDR1 DFQATT, CDR2 SNEGSKA (reference sequence). The CDR3 is made up of 12 amino acids. The CDR3 coding sequence is TGCAGTGCAAAGGGAGGCGAAGGTGAGCAGTTCTTC. Its protein is CSAKGGEGEQFF.

Ten or more counts support this clonotype. The chain is built from TRBV2 and TRBJ2-7, with D maybe TRBD2 (7 bases). The CDR3 spans 11 residues. CDR1 is SNHLY, CDR2 FYNNEI, per germline. V lost 11 bases and J 3 bases, leaving 11 bases between the germline ends. The DNA for the CDR3 is TGTGCCGGGGGGGGCAACTACGAGCAGTACTTC. Amino acid sequence: CAGGGNYEQYF.

This clonotype was picked up many times. The V gene is TRBV7-2, the J gene TRBJ2-5, with D possibly TRBD1 on 6 matching bases. The CDR3 has 13 residues. Germline CDR1 and CDR2: SGHTA and FQGNSA. Trimming took 4 bases from V and 2 from J, leaving 8 bases between them. As DNA, the CDR3 is TGTGCCAGCAGCTCCGGGACACAAGAGACCCAGTACTTC. Amino acid sequence: CASSSGTQETQYF.

Ten or more counts support this clonotype. The chain links TRBV19 to TRBJ2-2, with D possibly matching TRBD1 (6 bases). The CDR3 length is 15 residues. Germline V CDR1 and CDR2: LNHDA, SQIVND (reference sequence). V lost 10 bases to trimming and J lost 0 bases, with 15 bases between them. The DNA of the CDR3 is TGTGCCACCTCGCTGGGGGCATCGAACACCGGGGAGCTGTTTTTT. It translates to CATSLGASNTGELFF.